The clone carrying this TCR beta chain was seen ten or more times. According to the study, TCR beta libraries were built with iRepertoire HTBI primers and CDR3-region Arm-PCR. Via MiXCR, TCRdb re-called the multiplex PCR reads, giving one row per CDR3 protein. In the table there are about 460,000 distinct CDR3 sequences, roughly 15% of which are singletons. The ends were cut back, 5 bases at V and 5 bases at J, with 15 bases in the middle. The CDR3 loop spans 14 amino acids. In germline, CDR1 is SEHNR, CDR2 FQNEAQ (reference sequence). This specimen comes from a study of regulatory T cells in long-lasting Graves disease. As for time point: newly diagnosed GD, antithyroid drugs for less than 3 months. Researchers made the TCR library from RNA that was extracted from PBMCs. The same sample was also used in a study of T cells in Graves' hyperthyroidism and ophthalmopathy. That study reports: Most thyroid clonotypes with frequency above 0.001 were detected in blood. Ophthalmopathy was told apart from stable hyperthyroidism by a 13 V-J model.

This chain connects TRBV7-9 to TRBJ2-5, with unresolved D. The material sequenced was peripheral blood mononuclear cells (PBMCs), taken at new diagnosis, from a patient treated with antithyroid drugs. The receptor's source is a woman aged 50 to 65 with Graves disease. The CDR3 spells CASSQAVLVETQYF. CDR3 bases: TGTGCCAGCAGCCAGGCTGTTCTTGTGGAGACCCAGTACTTC. Looking up the rest from reference TRBV7-9 and TRBJ2-5 gives the full variable domain: DTGVSQNPRHKITKRGQNVTFRCDPISEHNRLYWYRQTLGQGPEFLTYFQNEAQLEKSRLLSDRFSAERPKGSFSTLEIQRTEQGDSAMYLCASSQAVLVETQYFGPGTRLLVL.